Listed below are T cell receptor beta chains from one sample, sequenced in a study of kidney transplant recipient with SARS-CoV-2 infection. Using its own MiXCR run on the reads, TCRdb lists one record per CDR3 protein. The sample comprises roughly 250,000 distinct CDR3 sequences, about 28% of which are singletons, and 7% to 8% rests with the top ten. The sample was a blood sample, taken at baseline and on roughly day 120 from a kidney transplant recipient. Receptors originate from a male patient in his thirties who had COVID-19 and was a kidney transplant recipient. Part of the T cell pool may stem from the graft donor. CDR3s include the opening cysteine and the closing phenylalanine or tryptophan. The D gene is left open where the match is weak. A clone size is listed for some rows: how often the clone was seen (once, few, many), or a class if it is expanded.

CDR3 DNA | CDR3 protein | D gene | clone size | J gene | V gene
TGTGCCAGTAGTATTGGGACACCAGCCTACGAGCAGTACTTC | CASSIGTPAYEQYF | . | many | TRBJ2-7 | TRBV19
TGTGCCAGCAGCTTCTGGTTTTCGAACACTGAAGCTTTCTTT | CASSFWFSNTEAFF | . | . | TRBJ1-1 | TRBV7-2
TGTGCCAGCAGGGCGGACAGGGGGCGCGATGAAAAACTGTTTTTT | CASRADRGRDEKLFF | TRBD1 | many | TRBJ1-4 | TRBV2
TGTGCCAGTAGTGACAGGGTTCTAGCCAAAAACATTCAGTACTTC | CASSDRVLAKNIQYF | TRBD1 | . | TRBJ2-4 | TRBV19
TGTGCCAGCAGTTACTCGAATCGAGGGGGGCCCGAGCAGTACTTC | CASSYSNRGGPEQYF | . | many | TRBJ2-7 | TRBV6-5
TGTGCCAGCAGCCTCCACCAGACAGACTACAATGAGCAGTTCTTC | CASSLHQTDYNEQFF | . | few | TRBJ2-1 | TRBV3-1
TGCAGTGCTAGACCCCGGACCCTGAGGGGCTACACCTTC | CSARPRTLRGYTF | . | many | TRBJ1-2 | TRBV20-1
TGTGCCAGCAGCGTAAACAGGGGCCATGGCTACACCTTC | CASSVNRGHGYTF | TRBD1 | many | TRBJ1-2 | TRBV9
TGTGCCAGCAGCGTGGCTAGCGTGGGGGAGACCCAGTACTTC | CASSVASVGETQYF | . | . | TRBJ2-5 | TRBV5-6
TGTGCCAGCAGTCGTCGCTCAGGTGGGAGAAAGACCTATGGCTACACCTTC | CASSRRSGGRKTYGYTF | . | few | TRBJ1-2 | TRBV6-6
TGTGCCTGGACTGCTGGGGACAGGGCGTACCAAGAGGCCCAGTACTTC | CAWTAGDRAYQEAQYF | TRBD1 | . | TRBJ2-5 | TRBV30